A single sample is the source of the 26 T cell receptor beta chains below, sequenced in a study of blood T cell repertoires in COVID-19 (dated by TCRdb to the early 2020s). Libraries were built with the immunoSEQ multiplex PCR assay. TCRdb provides this immuneACCESS table in a form limited to in-frame rearrangements. Some clones are lacking; in checked studies, under half of them reflect an unresolved V gene, and why the rest are absent is not known. For this sample there are more than 250,000 clones; around nine tenths appear just once. The ten largest clones capture about 2.7% of the sample. The source material was PBMCs or T cells enriched from blood (not recorded which). These receptors all come from a woman aged 18-29 years who had recovered from COVID-19.

This chain joins TRBV15 and TRBJ2-7, with D possibly matching TRBD2 (6 bases). Germline CDR1 LNHNV, CDR2 YYDKDF (reference sequence). The CDR3 consists of 14 residues. Trimming took 1 base from V and 1 from J, leaving 8 bases between them. CDR3: CATSRGGDSYEQYF. CDR3 coding DNA: TGTGCCACCAGCAGAGGGGGGGATTCCTACGAGCAGTACTTC.

The rearrangement uses TRBV10-2 and TRBJ2-1; 12 bases fit TRBD2. V shed 8 bases and J 6 bases; nucleotides not matched to a gene: 5. The germline gives CDR1 WSHSY, CDR2 SAAADI. This CDR3 comprises 14 residues. The CDR3 DNA reads as TGCGCCAGCGCGACTAGCGGGGGCCCCAATGAGCAGTTCTTC. It codes for CASATSGGPNEQFF.

The genes are TRBV7-9 and TRBJ2-1; weak D call: TRBD1 (6 bases). The CDR3 has 16 residues. The V gene lost 5 bases and the J gene lost 9 bases, with 23 bases spanning the gap. CDR1 is SEHNR and CDR2 is FQNEAQ in the germline V gene (reference sequence). As DNA, the CDR3 is TGTGCCAGCAGCCCGCCCGCCCCCGGGACATCGGGTGAGCAGTTCTTC. Its protein product is CASSPPAPGTSGEQFF.

In its sample, this clone was seen a few times. This chain uses TRBV6-2 or TRBV6-3 with TRBJ2-7; no clear D. This CDR3 spans 17 amino acids. Germline lookup yields CDR1 MNHEY and CDR2 SVGEGT. V gave up 0 bases and J gave up 2 bases, with 17 bases separating them. CDR3 region: CASSYSISGRPTYEQYF. DNA of the CDR3: TGTGCCAGCAGTTACTCGATTTCGGGTCGCCCAACCTACGAGCAGTACTTC.

The V gene is TRBV30, the J gene TRBJ1-5, with 7 bases identical to TRBD1. The germline V gene has CDR1 GTSNPN and CDR2 SVGIG (reference sequence). The CDR3 sequence is 14 residues long. J gave up 2 bases and V 5 bases, and 6 bases lay outside the gene matches. CDR3 DNA sequence: TGTGCCTGGGAAACAGGACAGGGCAATCAGCCCCAGCATTTT. Protein sequence: CAWETGQGNQPQHF.

J is TRBJ1-4 and V is TRBV19; no reliable D call. CDR3 length equals 16 residues. The germline CDR1 and CDR2 sequences are LNHDA and SQIVND (reference sequence). V was trimmed by 6 bases and J by 5 bases, leaving 19 bases between them. The CDR3 sequence is CASSLQMPHSNEKLFF. The CDR3 DNA reads as TGTGCCAGTAGCCTACAGATGCCCCATTCGAATGAAAAACTGTTTTTT.

This chain links TRBV10-1 with TRBJ2-3; 9 nucleotides match TRBD2. The CDR3 consists of 16 residues. CDR1 is WNHNN and CDR2 is SYGVQD in the germline V gene (reference sequence). The junction had 5 bases not matched to a gene; V was cut back by 3 bases and J by 1 base. CDR3 in amino acids: CASSDFAGGGTDTQYF. CDR3 sequence (DNA): TGCGCCAGCAGTGACTTCGCGGGAGGGGGCACAGATACGCAGTATTTT.

V gene TRBV10-1 combines with J gene TRBJ2-1; 7 positions agree with TRBD2. CDR3 length: 16 amino acids. V lost 5 bases, J lost 10 bases, and 17 bases stayed unmatched. CDR1 and CDR2 (germline): WNHNN, SYGVQD (reference sequence). The CDR3 spells CASSNPPISGVYEQFF. DNA of the CDR3: TGCGCCAGCAGTAACCCCCCGATCAGCGGGGTTTACGAGCAGTTCTTC.

This clone occurred a few times. The chain employs TRBV7-5 and TRBJ1-1; the table's TRBD1 call for D was not verified on the DNA. TRBV7-5 is marked as a pseudogene. The CDR3 is made up of 19 amino acids. The DNA of the CDR3 is TGTGTCAGAAGCTCAAGCGGACAGCCTCGAAACGGGGTGAACACTGAAGCTTTCTTT. It translates to CVRSSSGQPRNGVNTEAFF.

This clone was observed once. This rearrangement joins TRBV3-1 (or the pseudogene TRBV3-2) to TRBJ1-1; TRBD1 aligns across 11 bases. Germline V CDR1 and CDR2: LGHDT, YNNKEL (reference sequence). V lost 3 bases and J lost 10; bases outside the gene matches: 4. CDR3 length: 13 amino acids. CDR3 coding DNA: TGTGCCAGCAGCCAGGGACAGGGGGTGTTAGCTTTCTTT. This encodes CASSQGQGVLAFF.

V usage is TRBV13 and J usage is TRBJ2-5; TRBD1 matches at 7 bases. CDR1 and CDR2 (germline): PRHDT, FYEKMQ (reference sequence). The CDR3 consists of 18 residues. The J segment lost 0 bases and the V segment lost 0 bases, leaving 10 bases of the junction unmatched. The CDR3 here is CASSLGYRGQGYQETQYF. CDR3 DNA: TGTGCCAGCAGCTTAGGGTATAGGGGGCAGGGGTACCAAGAGACCCAGTACTTC.

This chain uses TRBV7-8 with TRBJ2-7, with D possibly matching TRBD2 (7 bases). V was cut by 6 bases and J by 2 bases, with 23 bases left in between. Germline CDR1 and CDR2: SGHVS and FQNEAQ. This CDR3 comprises 17 residues. CDR3 nucleotides: TGTGCCAGCAGTCTACGGGGCCTCGGGGGGCAGACCTACGAGCAGTACTTC. Translating gives CASSLRGLGGQTYEQYF.

The V and J genes are TRBV28 and TRBJ1-1; D may be TRBD1 (5 bases). CDR1 and CDR2 (germline): MDHEN, SYDVKM. With 5 bases removed from V and 4 bases from J, the gap between germline ends came to 14 bases. This CDR3 spans 14 amino acids. CDR3 coding DNA: TGTGCCAGCAGTCCGGGGGTACCCTCCACTGAAGCTTTCTTT. This gives the protein CASSPGVPSTEAFF.

In its sample, this clone was seen once. The CDR3 here is CASTPSRGAREQYF. The CDR3 DNA follows: TGTGCCAGCACCCCCAGCAGGGGGGCGCGTGAGCAGTACTTC. V and J are TRBV11-1 and TRBJ2-7; tentatively, D is TRBD1 (7 bases). The V gene lost 7 bases and the J gene lost 7 bases, with 20 bases spanning the gap. Germline assignment: CDR1 SGHAT and CDR2 FQDESV (reference sequence). The CDR3 covers 14 residues.

V usage is TRBV6-5 and J usage is TRBJ1-5; TRBD1 might be the D (6 bases). This CDR3 comprises 14 residues. Trimming took off 6 bases at V and 9 bases at J, with 18 bases between the two ends. Looked up from germline, CDR1 is MNHEY and CDR2 is SVGAGI. CDR3 protein: CASRSKGGGRPQHF. The DNA for the CDR3 is TGTGCCAGCAGAAGTAAGGGGGGGGGTAGGCCCCAGCATTTT.

V and J are TRBV12-3 or TRBV12-4 and TRBJ1-2; D uncertain. This CDR3 spans 11 amino acids. V gave up 11 bases and J gave up 8 bases, with 15 bases separating them. CDR3 coding DNA: TGTGCCCTATACTTGGGCGGGGGCTACACCTTC. Protein sequence: CALYLGGGYTF.

The V call is TRBV19, the J call TRBJ1-3; a possible D gene is TRBD1 (5 bases). The CDR3 is 15 residues long. Germline values: CDR1 LNHDA, CDR2 SQIVND (reference sequence). Trimming removed 5 bases at V and 0 bases at J, with 11 bases between. The CDR3 region has the DNA TGTGCCAGTAGTCCCCGACAGACCTCTGGAAACACCATATATTTT. Translated, it gives CASSPRQTSGNTIYF.

Remarks on this clone: This sample also contains other DNA sequences that code for the same CDR3. This sequence joins TRBV6-5 and TRBJ1-1; D unresolved. CDR3 size: 13 residues. The germline V gene has CDR1 MNHEY and CDR2 SVGAGI. Deletions cut 2 bases from V and 5 bases from J, with 9 bases between. CDR3 in DNA: TGTGCCAGCAGTTACGGGAGAGGGACTGAAGCTTTCTTT. Its translation is CASSYGRGTEAFF.

This chain links TRBV9 with TRBJ2-5; D possibly corresponds to TRBD2 (6 bases). CDR1 SGDLS and CDR2 YYNGEE come from the germline V gene. The CDR3 length is 16 residues. The V gene lost 0 bases and the J gene lost 2 bases, with 14 bases spanning the gap. The DNA of the CDR3 is TGTGCCAGCAGCGTAGGGGTAGGTAGCGGTCAAGAGACCCAGTACTTC. This codes for CASSVGVGSGQETQYF.

The gene calls are TRBV5-6 and TRBJ1-2, with unresolved D. Looked up from germline, CDR1 is SGHDT and CDR2 is YYEEEE. Deletions cut 0 bases from V and 5 bases from J, with 5 bases between. The CDR3 totals 12 residues. The CDR3 DNA is TGTGCCAGCAGCTTGGCCAGATATGGCTACACCTTC. Translating gives CASSLARYGYTF. The full variable domain, its missing parts supplied by reference TRBV5-6 and TRBJ1-2, is DAGVTQSPTHLIKTRGQQVTLRCSPKSGHDTVSWYQQALGQGPQFIFQYYEEEERQRGNFPDRFSGHQFPNYSSELNVNALLLGDSALYLCASSLARYGYTFGSGTRLTVV.

The CDR3 loop reads CASSLEDRNEQFF. The CDR3 DNA follows: TGTGCCAGCAGCTTAGAAGACAGGAATGAGCAGTTCTTC. The chain joins TRBV7-2 to TRBJ2-1, with D maybe TRBD1 (6 bases). The CDR3 has 13 amino acids. CDR1 is SGHTA, CDR2 FQGNSA, per germline. V lost 1 base, J lost 7 bases, and 8 bases lay in between.

The CDR3 here is CASSLVAGGGYGYTF. The CDR3 DNA reads as TGCGCCAGCAGCTTGGTAGCAGGGGGTGGCTATGGCTACACCTTC. The V call is TRBV5-1, the J call TRBJ1-2; TRBD1 agrees at 7 bases. V trimming: 0 bases; J trimming: 4 bases; junction bases outside the gene matches: 6. The CDR3 runs 15 residues. Germline V gene lookup returns CDR1 SGHRS and CDR2 YFSETQ.

This rearrangement joins TRBV18 to TRBJ2-1; a weak D match, TRBD2 (7 bases). The CDR3 runs to 17 residues. Germline V CDR1 and CDR2: KGHSH, LQKENI. The V gene lost 3 bases and the J gene lost 2 bases, with 17 bases spanning the gap. CDR3 in amino acids: CASSPTSGGPTYNEQFF. The CDR3 coding sequence is TGTGCCAGCTCACCCACCTCGGGGGGCCCCACCTACAATGAGCAGTTCTTC.

This chain connects TRBV7-9 to TRBJ1-6; 7 nucleotides align to TRBD1. The CDR3 is 17 residues long. Germline V gene lookup returns CDR1 SEHNR and CDR2 FQNEAQ (reference sequence). Unmatched junction bases numbered 5, after V lost 1 base and J lost 2 bases. This CDR3 is CASSLGDRGTYNSPLHF. CDR3 sequence (DNA): TGTGCCAGCAGCTTAGGGGACAGAGGAACCTATAATTCACCCCTCCACTTT.

The chain couples TRBV20-1 to TRBJ2-7; a possible D gene is TRBD2 (6 bases). Germline CDR1 DFQATT, CDR2 SNEGSKA (reference sequence). Deletions cut 7 bases from V and 2 bases from J, with 9 bases between. CDR3 length equals 11 residues. This chain's CDR3 is CSVEGPYEQYF. Written as DNA, the CDR3 is TGCAGTGTGGAGGGGCCCTACGAGCAGTACTTC.

This chain joins TRBV2 and TRBJ2-7, with 7 positions matching TRBD1. This CDR3 contains 13 residues. V gave up 8 bases and J gave up 2 bases; unmatched junction bases: 6. Germline CDR1 SNHLY, CDR2 FYNNEI. For the CDR3, the DNA is TGTGCCAGCCGACAGGGTCGCACCTACGAGCAGTACTTC. Its protein is CASRQGRTYEQYF.